This TCR beta chain appears in the sequencing data of a study of cytomegalovirus exposure and HLA in healthy donors. Regarding the study as a whole: Some public TCRs appeared in many individuals, while most sequences were rare. Both high specificity and high sensitivity reportedly marked the classifier's diagnosis of cytomegalovirus status. Among TCR beta chains, those listed as cytomegalovirus-associated numbered fewer than 200.

Of note for this clone: What it binds is unknown.

V lost 4 bases and J lost 3; bases outside the gene matches: 1. The V gene's germline CDR1 is SGHRS and CDR2 YFSETQ. The CDR3 totals 14 residues. Profiling relied on immunoSEQ multiplex PCR, and the TCRdb table lists in-frame clones only, not all of them. The sample carries 150,000 to 200,000 clones, around nine tenths recorded once. The source material was PBMCs. The J gene is TRBJ2-7, the V gene TRBV5-1, with 13 bases identical to TRBD2. The receptor was isolated from a man between 18 and 35 years old in good health and CMV-seropositive. Here the CDR3 reads CASSRTSGSYEQYF. The CDR3 DNA follows: TGCGCCAGCAGCCGGACTAGCGGGAGCTACGAGCAGTACTTC.